This T cell receptor beta chain was sequenced for a study of blood T cell repertoires in COVID-19. The method was immunoSEQ multiplex PCR; TCRdb's version includes in-frame clones alone and lacks a portion of them. The sample lists over 15,000 clones; roughly 91% were seen once. Sequenced: peripheral blood. The sequence was obtained from a man aged 55-75 years with acute or convalescent COVID-19.

CDR3 in amino acids: CASSRLATQGETQYF. DNA for the CDR3: TGTGCCAGCAGCCGACTAGCGACCCAGGGAGAGACCCAGTACTTC. The rearrangement uses TRBV7-8 and TRBJ2-5; 8 positions match TRBD2. The germline V gene has CDR1 SGHVS and CDR2 FQNEAQ. The trim removed 5 bases at V and 4 bases at J, leaving 9 bases unmatched. The CDR3 consists of 15 residues.